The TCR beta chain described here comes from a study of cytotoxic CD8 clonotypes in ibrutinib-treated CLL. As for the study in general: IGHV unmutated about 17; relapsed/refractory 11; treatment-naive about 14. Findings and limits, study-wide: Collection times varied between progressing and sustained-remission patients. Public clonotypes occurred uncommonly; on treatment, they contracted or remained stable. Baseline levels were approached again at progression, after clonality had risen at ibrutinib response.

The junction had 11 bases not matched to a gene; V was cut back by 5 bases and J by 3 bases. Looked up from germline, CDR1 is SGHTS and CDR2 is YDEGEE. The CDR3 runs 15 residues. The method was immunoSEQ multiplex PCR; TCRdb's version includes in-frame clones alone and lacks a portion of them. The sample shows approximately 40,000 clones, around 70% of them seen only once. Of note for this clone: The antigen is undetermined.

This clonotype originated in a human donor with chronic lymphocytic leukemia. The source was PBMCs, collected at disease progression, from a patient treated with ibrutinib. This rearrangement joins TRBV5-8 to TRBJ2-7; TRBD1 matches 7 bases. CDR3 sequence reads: CASSTPGQPFYEQYF. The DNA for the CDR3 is TGTGCCAGCAGTACACCGGGACAGCCATTCTACGAGCAGTACTTC.